This TCR beta chain was recovered during a study of T-cell memory formation after mild COVID-19. Regarding the study as a whole: In pre-infection memory, a portion of responding clones appeared, which suggested that cross-reactive memory joined. Among clones contracting day 15 to 85, CD4/CD8 was balanced, whereas later expanders leaned CD4+. Contracting clones localized mainly to CM and EM when CD4+ and mainly to EMRA when CD8+.

Only a few counts were recorded for this clonotype. Its antigen is currently unknown. The germline gene is not matched at one end of the junction; a read error may be the cause. The CDR3 length is 16 residues. Germline V gives CDR1 SSHAT, CDR2 FNYEAQ (reference sequence). MiXCR, applied by TCRdb to the 5' RACE reads, yields one record per CDR3 protein. The table records about 560,000 distinct CDR3 sequences, roughly 20% of them present only once. This chain uses TRBV7-7 with TRBJ2-3; 11 bases are shared with TRBD2. The TCR comes from an adult woman who had mild COVID-19 (a few samples of this study predate the infection). Cell type and time point are not known. Input material: PBMCs or a T cell subset sorted from them (not recorded which). The CDR3 DNA reads as TGTGCTAGCAGCCGAGGGACTAGCGGATACACAGATACGCAGTATTTT. Its protein is CASSRGTSGYTDTQYF.